This paragraph reports one T cell receptor beta chain. Relative to its sample, this clonotype is medium-sized (0.01 to 0.1%). Its antigen specificity is not known. No clone much larger than this one lies a single base away; base qualities are absent. Taken with the paper, the label for time point translates to: sample taken at primary tumor resection. Samples were obtained from around 72 patients with early-stage, untreated non-small cell lung cancer from the lung TRACERx cohort. For TCR sequencing, whole RNA was extracted from tumor and nontumor lung tissue, or from cryopreserved PBMC samples, and no cell sorting was done. Only patients with enough RNA available from two or more tumor regions were chosen for TCR sequencing. A lung pathologist reviewed the tumor and adjacent nontumor lung specimens before the specimens were selected. This entry comes from a study of spatial heterogeneity in lung cancer (dated by TCRdb to about 2019). About the full investigation: Beta-chain transcripts were consistently detected in greater numbers than alpha-chain transcripts, which likely reflected higher beta-chain transcript abundance. Both alpha and beta chains were TCR-sequenced in approximately 200 tumor regions, under 85 matched nontumor lung samples and around 54 PBMC samples obtained at surgery. In non-small cell lung cancer, the study made a quantitative comparison of TCR alpha and beta repertoires among multiple tumor regions, matched nontumor lung and blood. Nonsynonymous mutation counts, determined by whole-exome sequencing of tumor tissue, were related to TCR repertoire features. In the raw uncorrected reads, each unique combination of TCR and UMI appeared more than ten times on average. In tumor regions, TCR transcript counts showed a strong correlation with a T cell transcriptional module score from matched bulk RNA-seq.

The full study reports these points: TCR-seq coverage of tumor T cells was estimated to be only around 7% for alpha chains and more than 11% for beta chains. Additional single-cell paired TCR alpha and beta sequencing was considered necessary to confirm, at a functional level, the hypothesis that regional TCRs recognize regional mutations. The count of ubiquitous expanded TCRs correlated with the count of ubiquitous nonsynonymous mutations, and the count of regional expanded TCRs correlated with the count of regional nonsynonymous mutations. The tumor nonsynonymous mutation count correlated with the number of expanded intratumoral alpha and beta TCRs.

Spanning cysteine to phenylalanine, the CDR3 consists of 13 amino acids. The only DNA kept is the CDR3, 39 bases in frame from the first base. Taken from the germline V gene, the CDR1 and CDR2 loops are SGHTA and FQGNSA. V has 11 bases trimmed and J has 2 bases trimmed; junction bases matching no gene number 5. Receptors were amplified or captured by 5' RACE. Sequencing took place on a NextSeq 500. The TCR library protocol attached a unique molecular identifier to each TCR cDNA molecule to allow correction of PCR and sequencing errors. In the original analysis: Decombinator tools were used for TCR identification, UMI-based error correction and CDR3 extraction. Expanded TCRs were defined as those above a frequency of 2 per 1,000, corresponding to the top 1% of the tumor frequency distribution. Expanded tumor TCRs statistically deemed absent (corrected P<0.05) from at least one tumor region were classed as regional, and all other expanded tumor TCRs were classed as ubiquitous. Rényi diversity was computed with the R vegan package after subsampling each repertoire 100 times to 5,000 TCRs. CDR3 similarity networks were built from amino acid triplet string-kernel similarity, connecting CDR3s with pairwise similarity above 0.82. TCRdb took the public reads, trimmed them with fastp at Q25, ran MiXCR for clone calling and kept in-frame beta chains. All rows with the same CDR3 protein become a single entry with the most common DNA and genes. In this record, the V and J calls reflect TCRdb's handling and not the investigators' own analysis. The sample has about 1,200 distinct CDR3 sequences on record, 15% to 20% of them singletons. Clones ranked in the top ten supply 40% to 45% of the sample.

The chain is made from TRBV7-2 and TRBJ2-3; TRBD2 lines up with 9 middle nucleotides. The source is a male donor with early-stage non-small cell lung cancer. Sequences were derived from lung tumor tissue, sampled at surgery. The CDR3 protein sequence reads: CAGGGRATDTQYF. The sequence in DNA is TGTGCCGGAGGCGGGAGGGCCACAGATACGCAGTATTTT.